This TCR beta chain was recovered during a study of blood T cell repertoires in COVID-19. The table lists this clone with a few counts. Clones were read by immunoSEQ multiplex PCR, and TCRdb kept only the in-frame ones, dropping some. The sample comprises around 460,000 clones, roughly 89% of which are singletons, and around 0.92% rests with the top ten. There are 11 residues in the CDR3. This TCR came from a man aged 18 to 30 with COVID-19, enrolled during active disease. The chain carries TRBV21-1 and TRBJ2-4; the table's D call, TRBD1, was not checked against the DNA. TRBV21-1 is a recognized pseudogene. Sequenced input: peripheral blood. CDR3 amino acids: CATGQENIQYF. CDR3 nucleotide sequence: TGTGCCACGGGACAGGAAAACATTCAGTACTTC.